Below, 29 T cell receptor beta chains from the same sample are listed, as sequenced in a study of a mutant IDH1 vaccine in newly diagnosed glioma. Their target antigens are unknown. The sample's time point: week 35, safety follow-up. Every single dose of the vaccine, 300 ug of mutant IDH1 20-mer peptide, came with topical imiquimod. The data were produced by immunoSEQ multiplex PCR, yet TCRdb's version contains in-frame clones alone and is incomplete. The sample holds tens of thousands of clones, more than 85% seen once. Source: PBMCs, taken from a glioma patient whose treatment included an IDH1 peptide vaccine. Every receptor here comes from a man under 40 with glioma.

V and J are TRBV15 and TRBJ1-4, with 7 bases aligning to TRBD1. The CDR3 is 17 amino acids. From germline, CDR1 is LNHNV and CDR2 YYDKDF (reference sequence). The trim removed 3 bases at V and 0 bases at J, leaving 7 bases unmatched. The DNA of the CDR3 is TGTGCCACCAGCAGGCCGGGACAGATTACAACTAATGAAAAACTGTTTTTT. Translated, it gives CATSRPGQITTNEKLFF. Full variable domain (missing parts from reference TRBV15 and TRBJ1-4): DAMVIQNPRYQVTQFGKPVTLSCSQTLNHNVMYWYQQKSSQAPKLLFHYYDKDFNNEADTPDNFQSRRPNTSFCFLDIRSPGLGDTAMYLCATSRPGQITTNEKLFFGSGTQLSVL.

The DNA of the CDR3 is TGCAGCGTTGTCCCGACTAGCGGGAGCCCAGATACGCAGTATTTT. This encodes CSVVPTSGSPDTQYF. The chain is built from TRBV29-1 and TRBJ2-3, with TRBD2 identical over 12 bases. The length of the CDR3 is 15 residues. Trimming cost V 4 bases and J 4 bases; bases outside gene matches: 6. The germline V gene has CDR1 SQVTM and CDR2 ANQGSEA.

This sequence joins TRBV7-9 and TRBJ2-1, with TRBD1 as a possible D gene (5 bases). Germline values: CDR1 SEHNR, CDR2 FQNEAQ (reference sequence). The CDR3 consists of 15 residues. Trimming removed 0 bases at V and 2 bases at J, with 8 bases between. The CDR3 spells CASSLALTAYNEQFF. The CDR3 region has the DNA TGTGCCAGCAGCTTAGCGCTGACAGCCTACAATGAGCAGTTCTTC.

The chain employs TRBV5-4 and TRBJ1-2; the D is unclear. CDR1 and CDR2 from the germline V gene are SGHNT and YYREEE (reference sequence). The V end was cut by 4 bases, the J end by 4 bases, with 11 bases between. CDR3 length: 13 residues. The CDR3 DNA reads as TGTGCCAGCAGCCGGCGGAGCGTCTATGGCTACACCTTC. Its translation: CASSRRSVYGYTF.

The chain recombines TRBV5-4 with TRBJ2-1; the match to TRBD1 covers 9 bases. Germline V lookup: CDR1 SGHNT, CDR2 YYREEE (reference sequence). J was trimmed by 5 bases and V by 0 bases; bases with no gene match: 3. The CDR3 is 15 amino acids. CDR3 DNA: TGTGCCAGCAGCTTGGAGTGGACAGGGGACAATGAGCAGTTCTTC. Translating gives CASSLEWTGDNEQFF. The variable domain in full, completed from reference TRBV5-4 and TRBJ2-1, reads ETGVTQSPTHLIKTRGQQVTLRCSSQSGHNTVSWYQQALGQGPQFIFQYYREEENGRGNFPPRFSGLQFPNYSSELNVNALELDDSALYLCASSLEWTGDNEQFFGPGTRLTVL.

CDR3 region: CASSLAGASGVYEQYF. The CDR3 DNA sequence: TGTGCCAGCAGCTTAGCGGGGGCTAGCGGCGTTTACGAGCAGTACTTC. The chain combines TRBV7-9 with TRBJ2-7; tentatively, D is TRBD2 (7 bases). V gave up 0 bases and J gave up 4 bases, with 16 bases separating them. CDR1 and CDR2 from the germline V gene are SEHNR and FQNEAQ (reference sequence). This CDR3 comprises 16 residues.

V usage is TRBV12-5 and J usage is TRBJ2-3, with D unclear. Per germline, CDR1 LGHNT and CDR2 FRNRAP. The CDR3 totals 13 residues. Trimming took off 6 bases at V and 5 bases at J, with 12 bases between the two ends. The CDR3 spells CASGSGVVDTQYF. In DNA, the CDR3 is TGTGCTAGTGGCTCAGGAGTTGTAGATACGCAGTATTTT.

J is TRBJ1-2 and V is TRBV9; 7 bases are shared with TRBD1. The length of the CDR3 is 12 residues. Germline V gene lookup returns CDR1 SGDLS and CDR2 YYNGEE. V was pared by 7 bases and J by 5 bases, with 5 bases of the junction left unmatched. The CDR3 spells CASGEGAYGYTF. In DNA, the CDR3 is TGTGCCAGCGGCGAGGGGGCTTATGGCTACACCTTC.

This chain uses TRBV6-1 with TRBJ2-1, with 11 bases lining up with TRBD2. There are 18 residues in the CDR3. Germline V gene lookup returns CDR1 MNHNS and CDR2 SASEGT. The ends lost 2 bases at V and 4 bases at J; junction bases unmatched: 10. CDR3 nucleotide sequence: TGTGCCAGCAGTGAACGCTTTAGCGGGGGGGCCTTATACAATGAGCAGTTCTTC. This translates into CASSERFSGGALYNEQFF.

The chain joins TRBV7-2 to TRBJ2-3; 7 bases match TRBD1. The CDR3 extends over 16 amino acids. Trimming removed 1 base from V and 0 bases from J; junction bases left unmatched: 4. CDR1 is SGHTA, CDR2 FQGNSA, per germline. DNA for the CDR3: TGTGCCAGCAGCTTAGTGGGGGACAGAAGCACAGATACGCAGTATTTT. Amino acids: CASSLVGDRSTDTQYF. Variable domain in full (rest from reference TRBV7-2 and TRBJ2-3): GAGVSQSPSNKVTEKGKDVELRCDPISGHTALYWYRQSLGQGLEFLIYFQGNSAPDKSGLPSDRFSAERTGGSVSTLTIQRTQQEDSAVYLCASSLVGDRSTDTQYFGPGTRLTVL.

The J gene is TRBJ1-6, the V gene TRBV7-9, with D tentatively TRBD1 (5 bases). CDR1 and CDR2 from the germline V gene are SEHNR and FQNEAQ (reference sequence). This CDR3 contains 15 residues. V was pared by 3 bases and J by 8 bases, with 14 bases between. The DNA of the CDR3 is TGTGCCAGCAGCTTTGTGGCAGGGATGGATTCACCCCTCCACTTT. Translating gives CASSFVAGMDSPLHF.

This chain connects TRBV5-1 to TRBJ1-1; no firm D call. This CDR3 is built from 13 residues. Germline V gene lookup returns CDR1 SGHRS and CDR2 YFSETQ. Trimming cost V 0 bases and J 7 bases, with 10 bases left between them. The CDR3 loop reads CASSLATEDEAFF. In DNA form, the CDR3 reads TGCGCCAGCAGCTTGGCTACAGAGGATGAAGCTTTCTTT.

The CDR3 DNA reads as TGTGCCAGCAGTTCCATAGACAGGGGCGAACCCAATGAGCAGTTCTTC. This encodes CASSSIDRGEPNEQFF. The V gene is TRBV27, the J gene TRBJ2-1, with TRBD1 matching over 8 bases. The CDR3 is 16 amino acids. After removal of 4 bases from V and 6 bases from J, the junction contained 11 bases not matched to a gene. CDR1 and CDR2 from the germline V gene are MNHEY and SMNVEV (reference sequence).

V gene TRBV5-6 combines with J gene TRBJ1-5; the D gene is possibly TRBD1 (6 bases). Trimming stripped 0 bases from V and 9 bases from J, with 13 bases between. Germline CDR1 SGHDT, CDR2 YYEEEE. The CDR3 is 14 amino acids. In DNA, the CDR3 is TGTGCCAGCAGCTTGGGACAGGCGGCAATGCCCCAGCATTTT. Protein sequence: CASSLGQAAMPQHF.

The rearrangement links TRBV28 to TRBJ2-4; D call uncertain. This CDR3 spans 16 amino acids. CDR1 is MDHEN, CDR2 SYDVKM, per germline. Trimming cost V 3 bases and J 0 bases, with 12 bases left between them. CDR3: CASSFEKILAKNIQYF. CDR3 bases: TGTGCCAGCAGTTTTGAGAAAATACTAGCCAAAAACATTCAGTACTTC.

The gene calls are TRBV6-5 and TRBJ1-1; TRBD1 agrees at 9 bases. Trimming at V came to 2 bases and at J to 5 bases, leaving 9 bases not matched to a gene. Germline V gene lookup returns CDR1 MNHEY and CDR2 SVGAGI. CDR3 size: 16 residues. DNA of the CDR3: TGTGCCAGCAGTTACCCTCCCGGACAGGGGAGGACTGAAGCTTTCTTT. Its translation: CASSYPPGQGRTEAFF.

The chain employs TRBV19 and TRBJ1-1; 9 positions agree with TRBD1. CDR1 and CDR2 from the germline V gene are LNHDA and SQIVND (reference sequence). The CDR3 is 15 residues long. Trimming at V came to 5 bases and at J to 5 bases, leaving 9 bases not matched to a gene. DNA of the CDR3: TGTGCCAGTAGTTTTTCCGGGACAGGGTATACTGAAGCTTTCTTT. Amino acid sequence: CASSFSGTGYTEAFF.

The chain uses TRBV19 and TRBJ2-5; TRBD1 matches 7 bases. The CDR3 is made up of 14 amino acids. V lost 5 bases, J lost 7 bases, and 10 bases stayed unmatched. Germline CDR1 is LNHDA and CDR2 is SQIVND (reference sequence). CDR3 loop: CASSATGEKATQYF. In DNA, the CDR3 is TGTGCCAGTAGTGCAACAGGGGAGAAAGCGACCCAGTACTTC.

CDR3 in amino acids: CASSLVMGQLGNTIYF. The CDR3 bases are TGTGCCAGCAGTTTAGTTATGGGACAGCTCGGAAACACCATATATTTT. V is TRBV28 and J is TRBJ1-3, with 7 positions matching TRBD1. CDR1 is MDHEN, CDR2 SYDVKM, per germline. This CDR3 comprises 16 residues. Germline trimming cut 2 bases from V and 4 bases from J; bases unmatched to any gene: 8.

This chain links TRBV4-2 with TRBJ1-1, with D unclear. The germline gives CDR1 LGHNA, CDR2 YNFKEQ. The CDR3 consists of 14 residues. Trimming pared 4 bases from V and 4 bases from J, leaving 13 bases between. CDR3 sequence: CASSPDPEGTEAFF. The CDR3 DNA reads as TGTGCCAGCAGCCCGGACCCTGAGGGCACTGAAGCTTTCTTT.

The chain uses TRBV28 and TRBJ1-5; D possibly corresponds to TRBD1 (6 bases). The CDR3 is 12 amino acids. Germline V gives CDR1 MDHEN, CDR2 SYDVKM. V was pared by 6 bases and J by 7 bases, with 10 bases between. CDR3 sequence (DNA): TGTGCCAGCAGGACAGGCGGCCAGCCCCAGCATTTT. Its translation: CASRTGGQPQHF.

The chain links TRBV9 to TRBJ1-1; TRBD1 aligns across 10 bases. The J segment lost 7 bases and the V segment lost 4 bases, leaving 13 bases of the junction unmatched. Germline lookup yields CDR1 SGDLS and CDR2 YYNGEE. CDR3 length: 16 amino acids. The DNA of the CDR3 is TGTGCCAGCAGCCCCCGCCCTGGACAGGGGGATGGTGAAGCTTTCTTT. The encoded protein is CASSPRPGQGDGEAFF. The full variable domain, rest sourced from reference TRBV9 and TRBJ1-1, is DSGVTQTPKHLITATGQRVTLRCSPRSGDLSVYWYQQSLDQGLQFLIQYYNGEERAKGNILERFSAQQFPDLHSELNLSSLELGDSALYFCASSPRPGQGDGEAFFGQGTRLTVV.

The CDR3 region is CASSWTALYGYTF. The DNA for the CDR3 is TGTGCCAGCAGTTGGACAGCCCTATATGGCTACACCTTC. The chain has TRBV6-5 and TRBJ1-2; D possibly corresponds to TRBD1 (6 bases). CDR1 and CDR2 from the germline V gene are MNHEY and SVGAGI. V lost 4 bases and J 5 bases, leaving 11 bases between the germline ends. There are 13 residues in the CDR3.

The V gene is TRBV5-1, the J gene TRBJ2-7, with a weak D call TRBD2 (6 bases). The CDR3 extends over 14 amino acids. CDR1 is SGHRS and CDR2 is YFSETQ in the germline V gene. The germline V and J ends were trimmed by 0 bases and 5 bases, with 12 bases remaining between them. CDR3 region: CASSLAGAGNEQYF. For the CDR3, the DNA is TGCGCCAGCAGCTTGGCCGGGGCGGGAAACGAGCAGTACTTC.

The V gene is TRBV25-1, the J gene TRBJ2-4, with TRBD2 matching over 9 bases. With 6 bases clipped from V and 0 bases from J, the junction kept 12 bases outside the gene matches. The CDR3 is made up of 18 amino acids. CDR1 and CDR2 (germline): MGHDK, SYGVNS. CDR3 in amino acids: CASRPPGTSILAKNIQYF. The DNA for the CDR3 is TGTGCCAGCAGGCCCCCCGGGACTAGCATATTAGCCAAAAACATTCAGTACTTC.

This chain connects TRBV7-6 to TRBJ1-1; maybe TRBD1 (6 bases). This CDR3 has 18 residues. Trimming cost V 4 bases and J 4 bases, with 25 bases left between them. Per germline, CDR1 SGHVS and CDR2 FNYEAQ. The CDR3 nucleotides read TGTGCCAGCAGCTATCCTCTCCGGGACACCCTAAGTGGCACTGAAGCTTTCTTT. It encodes CASSYPLRDTLSGTEAFF.

The gene calls are TRBV15 and TRBJ1-4; 10 bases fit TRBD1. The CDR3 runs 15 residues. Trimming removed 1 base from V and 8 bases from J; junction bases left unmatched: 4. Germline V CDR1 and CDR2: LNHNV, YYDKDF (reference sequence). The CDR3 loop is CATSRGGQGGEKLFF. The CDR3 DNA is TGTGCCACCAGCAGAGGAGGACAGGGGGGAGAAAAACTGTTTTTT.

The J gene is TRBJ1-4, the V gene TRBV2; perhaps TRBD1 as D (5 bases). Germline-derived CDR1 and CDR2 are SNHLY and FYNNEI. The CDR3 sequence is 19 residues long. Trimming took off 6 bases at V and 0 bases at J, with 23 bases between the two ends. In nucleotides, the CDR3 is TGTGCCAGCAGCGCCCCTTTCCGGGACGGTGCGGCAACTAATGAAAAACTGTTTTTT. Protein product: CASSAPFRDGAATNEKLFF.

The chain joins TRBV28 to TRBJ2-1, with unresolved D. Trimming took off 1 base at V and 14 bases at J, with 12 bases between the two ends. Per germline, CDR1 MDHEN and CDR2 SYDVKM. The CDR3 extends over 12 amino acids. The CDR3 region is CASSLSGLLKFF. In DNA, the CDR3 is TGTGCCAGCAGTTTATCGGGTCTGTTAAAGTTCTTC.